Below are 13 T cell receptor beta chains sequenced from a single sample in a study of blood T cell repertoires in COVID-19. Assay: immunoSEQ multiplex PCR; the TCRdb copy retains only in-frame clones and omits some. The data show about 23,000 clones, over 55% seen once. Sequencing was done on a sample of peripheral blood. The origin of the receptors is a woman of 80 years or more with acute or convalescent COVID-19.

The chain carries TRBV7-9 and TRBJ1-2; 7 bases line up with TRBD1. The CDR3 runs to 16 residues. Per germline, CDR1 SEHNR and CDR2 FQNEAQ (reference sequence). The V segment lost 1 base and the J segment 6 bases; nucleotides outside the gene matches: 11. The CDR3 DNA sequence: TGTGCCAGCAGCTTAGACTTGAAGGGGGACAGACATGGCTACACCTTC. This codes for CASSLDLKGDRHGYTF.

This sequence joins TRBV7-9 and TRBJ2-3; tentative D call: TRBD2 (6 bases). Between the trimmed V and J ends, which lost 3 bases and 0 bases, there was a span of 7 bases. Germline assignment: CDR1 SEHNR and CDR2 FQNEAQ (reference sequence). This CDR3 comprises 14 residues. CDR3 bases: TGTGCCAGCAGCTTGGGGACTAGCACAGATACGCAGTATTTT. Its translation is CASSLGTSTDTQYF.

This clone was seen once. CDR3 nucleotides: TGTGCCAGCAGCTCGATCCGGACAGGGGGCGTTGACACTGAAGCTTTCTTT. Translation gives CASSSIRTGGVDTEAFF. V usage is TRBV13 and J usage is TRBJ1-1; 11 bases are shared with TRBD1. Germline CDR1 PRHDT, CDR2 FYEKMQ (reference sequence). The ends lost 4 bases at V and 3 bases at J; junction bases unmatched: 10. This CDR3 is 17 amino acids long. The entire variable domain, with the rest obtained from reference TRBV13 and TRBJ1-1, is as follows: AAGVIQSPRHLIKEKRETATLKCYPIPRHDTVYWYQQGPGQDPQFLISFYEKMQSDKGSIPDRFSAQQFSDYHSELNMSSLELGDSALYFCASSSIRTGGVDTEAFFGQGTRLTVV.

This clone was seen a single time. The V and J genes are TRBV30 and TRBJ2-3; 8 bases map to TRBD1. V shed 2 bases and J 4 bases; nucleotides not matched to a gene: 11. The germline gives CDR1 GTSNPN, CDR2 SVGIG (reference sequence). The CDR3 is 16 residues long. The CDR3 DNA reads TGTGCCTGGAGTTTCCGGGACAGGCGTCCGCCAGATACGCAGTATTTT. Translated: CAWSFRDRRPPDTQYF. The entire variable domain, with the rest obtained from reference TRBV30 and TRBJ2-3, is as follows: SQTIHQWPATLVQPVGSPLSLECTVEGTSNPNLYWYRQAAGRGLQLLFYSVGIGQISSEVPQNLSASRPQDRQFILSSKKLLLSDSGFYLCAWSFRDRRPPDTQYFGPGTRLTVL.

This rearrangement joins TRBV2 to TRBJ2-3; tentative D call: TRBD2 (6 bases). V was cut by 4 bases and J by 0 bases, with 11 bases left in between. Germline V gene data show CDR1 as SNHLY and CDR2 as FYNNEI. The CDR3 is 15 residues long. The chain's CDR3 is CASSGIAASTDTQYF. The CDR3 coding sequence is TGTGCCAGCAGTGGCATAGCGGCTAGCACAGATACGCAGTATTTT.

This chain uses TRBV7-9 with TRBJ1-2; TRBD1 matches 9 bases. V lost 5 bases, J lost 8 bases, and 9 bases stayed unmatched. The CDR3 runs 14 residues. Germline CDR1 SEHNR, CDR2 FQNEAQ (reference sequence). The CDR3 DNA follows: TGTGCCAGCAGCCACGGGACAGGGCCTCGAGGCTACACCTTC. This translates into CASSHGTGPRGYTF.

The chain couples TRBV6-5 to TRBJ1-5, with D hard to call. CDR3 size: 14 residues. V was clipped by 3 bases and J by 7 bases, with 13 bases between them. Germline V CDR1 and CDR2: MNHEY, SVGAGI. The CDR3 protein is CASSYSGMGQPQHF. CDR3 bases: TGTGCCAGCAGTTATAGCGGGATGGGGCAGCCCCAGCATTTT.

The CDR3 coding sequence is TGTGCCAGCAGTCTTCGCCGGGACAGTTTCTACAATGAGCAGTTCTTC. This sequence encodes CASSLRRDSFYNEQFF. The rearrangement links TRBV7-2 to TRBJ2-1; TRBD1 matches at 7 bases. V was clipped by 6 bases and J by 3 bases; unmatched bases: 11. The CDR3 contains 16 residues. In germline, CDR1 is SGHTA, CDR2 FQGNSA.

V is TRBV24-1 and J is TRBJ2-3, with a tentative D call TRBD2 (5 bases). This CDR3 comprises 14 residues. The germline V gene encodes CDR1 KGHDR and CDR2 SFDVKD. Trimming removed 6 bases at V and 1 base at J, with 10 bases between. CDR3: CATSRGWGTDTQYF. In DNA, the CDR3 is TGTGCCACCAGTCGGGGTTGGGGCACAGATACGCAGTATTTT.

This clone was detected ten times or more. The CDR3 coding sequence is TGCAGTGCTAGTTTGCTAGCTCGGAACGAGCAGTACTTC. Its protein is CSASLLARNEQYF. V gene TRBV20-1 combines with J gene TRBJ2-7; a possible D gene is TRBD2 (5 bases). Trimming took 3 bases from V and 5 from J, leaving 14 bases between them. Per the germline V gene, CDR1 is DFQATT and CDR2 is SNEGSKA (reference sequence). The CDR3 covers 13 residues.

This clone was counted a few times. This chain connects TRBV7-2 to TRBJ1-6; no definite D call. The CDR3 is 15 residues long. Germline-derived CDR1 and CDR2 are SGHTA and FQGNSA. Trimming pared 2 bases from V and 8 bases from J, leaving 13 bases between. Here the CDR3 reads CASSLLTGGDSPLHF. CDR3 nucleotides: TGTGCCAGCAGCTTACTTACTGGAGGAGATTCACCCCTCCACTTT.

The chain couples TRBV5-5 to TRBJ1-4; 7 nucleotides match TRBD1. J was trimmed by 3 bases and V by 2 bases; bases with no gene match: 4. The CDR3 totals 15 residues. Germline CDR1 is SGHKS and CDR2 is YYEKEE (reference sequence). CDR3: CASSFWTGPNEKLFF. CDR3 sequence (DNA): TGTGCCAGCAGCTTTTGGACAGGTCCTAATGAAAAACTGTTTTTT.

The chain employs TRBV7-9 and TRBJ1-2, with TRBD1 as a possible D gene (5 bases). V was pared by 5 bases and J by 4 bases, with 11 bases between. CDR1 SEHNR and CDR2 FQNEAQ come from the germline V gene (reference sequence). There are 13 residues in the CDR3. The DNA of the CDR3 is TGTGCCAGCAGCCCTGACAGTTCCTATGGCTACACCTTC. Its protein product is CASSPDSSYGYTF.